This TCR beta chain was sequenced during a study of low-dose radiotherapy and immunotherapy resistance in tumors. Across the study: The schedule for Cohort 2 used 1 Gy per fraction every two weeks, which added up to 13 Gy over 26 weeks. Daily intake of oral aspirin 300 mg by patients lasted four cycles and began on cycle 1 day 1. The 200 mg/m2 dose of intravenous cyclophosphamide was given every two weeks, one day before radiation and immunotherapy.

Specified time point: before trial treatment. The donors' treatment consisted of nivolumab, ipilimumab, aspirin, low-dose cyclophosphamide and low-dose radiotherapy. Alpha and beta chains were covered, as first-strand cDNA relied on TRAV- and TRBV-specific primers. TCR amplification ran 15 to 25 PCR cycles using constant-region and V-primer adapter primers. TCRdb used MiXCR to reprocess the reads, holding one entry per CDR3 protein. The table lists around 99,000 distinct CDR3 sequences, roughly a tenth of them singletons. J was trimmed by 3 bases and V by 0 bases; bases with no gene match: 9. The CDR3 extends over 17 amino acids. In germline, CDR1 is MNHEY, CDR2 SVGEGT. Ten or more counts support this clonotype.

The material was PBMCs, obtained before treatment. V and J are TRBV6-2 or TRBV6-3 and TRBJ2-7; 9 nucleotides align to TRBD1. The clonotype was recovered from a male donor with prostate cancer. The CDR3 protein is CASSYSSFGTGIYEQYF. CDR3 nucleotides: TGTGCCAGCAGTTACTCGTCTTTTGGGACAGGGATCTACGAGCAGTACTTC.